The 16 T cell receptor beta chains reported below all come from one sample, sequenced in a study of post-analysis software for immune sequencing data. Findings and caveats of the study: TRBV segments more frequent in patients than in controls numbered roughly five and included TRBV5-6, TRBV5-1 and TRBV20-1.

The TCR beta cDNA libraries contained unique molecular identifiers. TCRdb fed the PCR reads into MiXCR, producing one record per CDR3 protein. The table records over 250,000 distinct CDR3 sequences, 36% of them present only once. Their antigens are not known. Specimen: blood. The receptor source for this set is a girl aged 10 to 17 with multiple sclerosis.

As for this clonotype: It may be a read error: a sequence one base away is much more abundant. The V and J genes are TRBV24-1 and TRBJ2-1; 7 bases agree with TRBD2. The CDR3 contains 15 residues. The germline V gene has CDR1 KGHDR and CDR2 SFDVKD. J was trimmed by 6 bases and V by 4 bases; bases with no gene match: 8. Written as DNA, the CDR3 is TGTGCCACCAGTGACCTAGCGGAGAGCTGCAATGAGCAGTTCTTC. It translates to CATSDLAESCNEQFF.

This clonotype came up many times. The rearrangement joins TRBV7-9 to TRBJ1-2; D is perhaps TRBD1 (5 bases). Germline values: CDR1 SEHNR, CDR2 FQNEAQ (reference sequence). V dropped 0 bases and J dropped 2 bases, with 7 bases sitting between them. The CDR3 totals 14 residues. The CDR3 bases are TGTGCCAGCAGCTTAGCGGGGGAAAACTATGGCTACACCTTC. Amino acids: CASSLAGENYGYTF.

A few counts support this clonotype. This chain links TRBV7-8 with TRBJ1-2, with 7 bases fitting TRBD1. There are 15 residues in the CDR3. Germline V lookup: CDR1 SGHVS, CDR2 FQNEAQ. With V trimmed by 5 bases and J by 6 bases, 12 bases remained unmatched. CDR3 bases: TGTGCCAGCAGCGGTCACGACAGGGAATGGAATGGCTACACCTTC. Protein product: CASSGHDREWNGYTF.

This clonotype was counted a single time. The chain joins TRBV5-1 to TRBJ2-7, with D possibly TRBD1 on 6 matching bases. This CDR3 region has 15 residues. Trimming took 4 bases from V and 0 from J, leaving 14 bases between them. Germline lookup yields CDR1 SGHRS and CDR2 YFSETQ. DNA of the CDR3: TGCGCCAGCAGCACCGACGGGACACTCTCCTACGAGCAGTACTTC. Protein product: CASSTDGTLSYEQYF.

This chain connects TRBV4-2 to TRBJ2-7; either TRBD1 or TRBD2 may fit D (5 bases each). CDR3 size: 15 residues. V was pared by 2 bases and J by 0 bases, with 11 bases between. Germline CDR1 LGHNA, CDR2 YNFKEQ. CDR3 DNA: TGTGCCAGCAGCCAATCCCGGGACCCCTCCTACGAGCAGTACTTC. The encoded protein is CASSQSRDPSYEQYF.

As to this clonotype: A much larger clonotype is one base distant, so this may be a read error. The rearrangement links TRBV6-6 to TRBJ1-2; D is uncertain. Trimming shortened V by 0 bases and J by 4 bases, and 6 bases separated the two germline ends. This CDR3 has 13 residues. Looked up from germline, CDR1 is MNHNY and CDR2 is SVGAGI (reference sequence). In DNA, the CDR3 is TGTGCCAGCAGTTACTCGCGGGGCTATGGCTACACCTTC. Residues: CASSYSRGYGYTF.

On this clonotype: A much larger clone sits a single nucleotide away, making a read error possible. The CDR3 carries no conserved terminal phenylalanine or tryptophan, so it likely arises from a read error. This sequence joins TRBV20-1 and TRBJ1-6; D gene uncertain. V was trimmed by 2 bases and J by 0 bases, leaving 8 bases between them. Germline V CDR1 and CDR2: DFQATT, SNEGSKA (reference sequence). The CDR3 contains 15 residues. This CDR3 reads CSARSGSSYNSPLHL. The CDR3 nucleotides read TGCAGTGCTAGATCGGGGAGCTCCTATAATTCACCCCTCCACCTT.

CDR3 DNA sequence: TGTGCCAGCAGCTTAGTCAAGGACAGGCATAGGGATACGCAGTATTTT. Translating it yields CASSLVKDRHRDTQYF. V usage is TRBV7-2 and J usage is TRBJ2-3, with 7 bases lining up with TRBD1. CDR1 SGHTA and CDR2 FQGNSA come from the germline V gene. CDR3 length: 16 residues. Trimming cost V 1 base and J 6 bases; bases outside gene matches: 10.

This clonotype was counted at least ten times. CDR3 coding DNA: TGTGCCACCAGCATAAAACGGACAGGGCGAGACTATGGCTACACCTTC. It encodes CATSIKRTGRDYGYTF. The chain links TRBV15 to TRBJ1-2; 8 positions match TRBD1. Germline trimming cut 4 bases from V and 3 bases from J; bases unmatched to any gene: 10. Germline V gene lookup returns CDR1 LNHNV and CDR2 YYDKDF (reference sequence). This CDR3 contains 16 residues.

This clonotype was seen more than once but under ten times. V is TRBV7-9 and J is TRBJ1-5; D is undetermined. Germline V gene lookup returns CDR1 SEHNR and CDR2 FQNEAQ (reference sequence). V was cut by 0 bases and J by 2 bases, with 17 bases left in between. The CDR3 has 18 residues. The CDR3: CASSLALSPGSGNQPQHF. In DNA form, the CDR3 reads TGTGCCAGCAGCTTAGCACTTTCCCCGGGGAGCGGCAATCAGCCCCAGCATTTT.

This chain joins TRBV28 and TRBJ1-2; 9 positions match TRBD1. CDR1 and CDR2 (germline): MDHEN, SYDVKM. Losses at the gene ends were 7 bases for V and 4 bases for J; bases not matched to a gene: 1. The CDR3 extends over 12 amino acids. The CDR3 bases are TGTGCCAGCAACAGGGGGCTCTATGGCTACACCTTC. Its protein is CASNRGLYGYTF.

This clonotype was seen repeatedly, ten times or more. The chain combines TRBV11-2 with TRBJ2-7, with D maybe TRBD1 (6 bases). This CDR3 is 15 amino acids long. Germline V CDR1 and CDR2: SGHAT, FQNNGV. V lost 5 bases and J 2 bases, leaving 16 bases between the germline ends. DNA for the CDR3: TGTGCCAGCAGCCGCGACAGGCCCTCCCCCTACGAGCAGTACTTC. It is translated as CASSRDRPSPYEQYF. The full variable domain, in which reference TRBV11-2 and TRBJ2-7 provide the parts outside the CDR3, is EAGVAQSPRYKIIEKRQSVAFWCNPISGHATLYWYQQILGQGPKLLIQFQNNGVVDDSQLPKDRFSAERLKGVDSTLKIQPAKLEDSAVYLCASSRDRPSPYEQYFGPGTRLTVT.

This clonotype was seen ten or more times. This chain connects TRBV6-6 to TRBJ2-1; 7 nucleotides agree with TRBD2. The CDR3 consists of 14 residues. The ends lost 0 bases at V and 9 bases at J; junction bases unmatched: 5. The germline CDR1 and CDR2 sequences are MNHNY and SVGAGI (reference sequence). CDR3 sequence reads: CASSYSGLGVEQFF. The CDR3 DNA follows: TGTGCCAGCAGTTACTCCGGACTAGGGGTTGAGCAGTTCTTC.

This clonotype was seen ten or more times. This sequence joins TRBV6-1 and TRBJ2-3, with TRBD2 matching over 8 bases. This CDR3 comprises 18 residues. V trimming: 0 bases; J trimming: 5 bases; junction bases outside the gene matches: 13. Germline assignment: CDR1 MNHNS and CDR2 SASEGT. The CDR3, as DNA: TGTGCCAGCAGTGAAGCGCTTCTCGCGGGAGGCTCGAGAGATACGCAGTATTTT. Translation gives CASSEALLAGGSRDTQYF.

This chain links TRBV6-5 with TRBJ2-3; weak D call: TRBD1 (6 bases). Trimming shortened V by 0 bases and J by 6 bases, and 25 bases separated the two germline ends. Per the germline V gene, CDR1 is MNHEY and CDR2 is SVGAGI. CDR3 length equals 19 residues. As DNA, the CDR3 is TGTGCCAGCAGTTACTCGAGGGTCTCAGGGGCTTATTTGATCGATACGCAGTATTTT. Translated: CASSYSRVSGAYLIDTQYF.

To note about this clonotype: The junction differs from germline at one of its ends, possibly a read error. V is TRBV10-3 and J is TRBJ2-1; 10 bases line up with TRBD2. This CDR3 spans 17 amino acids. From germline, CDR1 is ENHRY and CDR2 SYGVKD. In DNA, the CDR3 is TGTGTCATCAGTGAGTCGATCCGCCTAGCGGGAGCGGGTGAGCAGTTCTTC. Its protein is CVISESIRLAGAGEQFF.